This T cell receptor (beta chain) was retrieved from a study of T cell changes during pregnancy in multiple sclerosis. The protocol was immunoSEQ multiplex PCR, while the TCRdb copy is restricted to in-frame clones and leaves out a portion. The data contain about 38,000 clones, 80% to 95% of them singletons. Germline V lookup: CDR1 SGHDT, CDR2 YYEEEE. The ends were cut back, 3 bases at V and 1 base at J, with 16 bases in the middle. CDR3 length: 16 amino acids. The receptor was derived from a female donor in good health, enrolled as a control in a pregnancy study. The material sequenced was CD4+ T cells from peripheral blood mononuclear cells, taken after pregnancy. This rearrangement joins TRBV5-6 to TRBJ1-1, with D perhaps TRBD1 (6 bases). The CDR3 DNA sequence: TGTGCCAGCAGCTCCTTCTCAGGGGCCCCGAACACTGAAGCTTTCTTT. Protein sequence: CASSSFSGAPNTEAFF.